This TCR beta chain emerged from a study of cytomegalovirus exposure and HLA in healthy donors. Overall study findings and caveats: Researchers reported that a few CMV-associated chains were confirmed in vitro as CMV antigen-specific. The study put about 180 TCR beta chains on its list as cytomegalovirus-associated. Using the classifier, cytomegalovirus status was reportedly diagnosed with high specificity and sensitivity. Subsequent analysis revealed that first-cohort TCR clusters tended to co-occur in the roughly 120 validation repertoires.

The length of the CDR3 is 14 residues. Trimming took 0 bases from V and 1 from J, leaving 6 bases between them. CDR1 MGHRA and CDR2 YSYEKL come from the germline V gene. Details on this clone: The antigen is unknown.

Measured with immunoSEQ multiplex PCR; TCRdb has only the in-frame clones, and not every one. Among 250,000 to 300,000 clones listed, 80% to 90% were seen once. The rearrangement uses TRBV4-1 and TRBJ1-1; D gene unclear. The TCR originated in a woman aged 18-29 years in good health and CMV-seronegative. The sequenced sample consisted of PBMCs. CDR3 in amino acids: CASSQDPGNTEAFF. The CDR3 nucleotides read TGCGCCAGCAGCCAAGATCCCGGGAACACTGAAGCTTTCTTT.